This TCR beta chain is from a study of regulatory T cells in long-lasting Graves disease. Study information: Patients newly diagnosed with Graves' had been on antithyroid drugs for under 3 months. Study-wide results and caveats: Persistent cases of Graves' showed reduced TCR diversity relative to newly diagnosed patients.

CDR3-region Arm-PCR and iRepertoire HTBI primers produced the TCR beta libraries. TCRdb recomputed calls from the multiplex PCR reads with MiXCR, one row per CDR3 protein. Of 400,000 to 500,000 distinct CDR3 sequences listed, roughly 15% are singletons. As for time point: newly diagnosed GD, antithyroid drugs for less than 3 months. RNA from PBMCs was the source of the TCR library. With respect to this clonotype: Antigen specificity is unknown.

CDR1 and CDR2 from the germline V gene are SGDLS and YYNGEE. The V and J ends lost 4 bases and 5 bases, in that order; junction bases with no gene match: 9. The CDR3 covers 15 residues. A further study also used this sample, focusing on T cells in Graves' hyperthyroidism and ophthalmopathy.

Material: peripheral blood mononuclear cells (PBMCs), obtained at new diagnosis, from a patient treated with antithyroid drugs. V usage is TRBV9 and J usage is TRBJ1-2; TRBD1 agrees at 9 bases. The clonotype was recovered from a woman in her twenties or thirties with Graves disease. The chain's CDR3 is CASSRDRVLGYGYTF. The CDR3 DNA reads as TGTGCCAGCAGCCGGGACAGGGTGCTTGGATATGGCTACACCTTC.